Shown below are 18 T cell receptor beta chains from a single sample sequenced in a study of blood T cell repertoires in COVID-19. This table comes from immunoSEQ multiplex PCR, and its TCRdb copy is limited to in-frame clones, with some not included. The table shows under 50,000 clones, with 70% to 90% occurring only once. Sequenced input: peripheral blood. These TCRs come from a man between 65 and 85 years old with active COVID-19.

This chain joins TRBV7-3 and TRBJ2-3; TRBD2 matches 10 bases. The CDR3 sequence is 15 residues long. V lost 2 bases, J lost 1 base, and 0 bases stayed unmatched. CDR1 SGHTA and CDR2 FQGTGA come from the germline V gene. CDR3 in amino acids: CASSLLAGGTDTQYF. The DNA of the CDR3 is TGTGCCAGCAGCTTACTAGCGGGAGGCACAGATACGCAGTATTTT.

The rearrangement links TRBV20-1 to TRBJ2-1; a weak D match, TRBD2 (5 bases). Trimming pared 6 bases from V and 10 bases from J, leaving 10 bases between. This CDR3 comprises 10 residues. Germline V lookup: CDR1 DFQATT, CDR2 SNEGSKA (reference sequence). In DNA, the CDR3 is TGCAGTGCCCTCCGAGGGGAGCAGTTCTTC. This codes for CSALRGEQFF.

The table lists this clone with a count of one. CDR3 in DNA: TGTGCCACCAGCAGAGGAAGGGGTCCTAATTCACCCCTCCACTTT. This encodes CATSRGRGPNSPLHF. The V gene is TRBV15, the J gene TRBJ1-6, with D possibly TRBD1 on 5 matching bases. Germline lookup yields CDR1 LNHNV and CDR2 YYDKDF (reference sequence). Deletions cut 1 base from V and 6 bases from J, with 10 bases between. CDR3 size: 15 residues.

The genes are TRBV9 and TRBJ2-1; 8 nucleotides align to TRBD1. This CDR3 region has 16 residues. Per the germline V gene, CDR1 is SGDLS and CDR2 is YYNGEE. V shed 0 bases, J shed 8 bases, and the junction held 10 bases outside the gene matches. The DNA of the CDR3 is TGTGCCAGCAGCGTAGGAGGGGACAGGAGAATACATGAGCAGTTCTTC. This sequence encodes CASSVGGDRRIHEQFF.

This rearrangement joins TRBV6-5 to TRBJ1-5; 8 bases fit TRBD1. The CDR3 length is 13 residues. Trimming cost V 6 bases and J 6 bases; bases outside gene matches: 4. From germline, CDR1 is MNHEY and CDR2 SVGAGI. As DNA, the CDR3 is TGTGCCAGCAGGGCAGGGGGCGGTCAGCCCCAGCATTTT. The encoded protein is CASRAGGGQPQHF.

This chain uses TRBV6-5 with TRBJ1-6; 7 bases are a match to TRBD1. Germline-derived CDR1 and CDR2 are MNHEY and SVGAGI. Trimming removed 11 bases from V and 4 bases from J; junction bases left unmatched: 11. The CDR3 is made up of 15 amino acids. CDR3 amino acids: CAGRTGPAYNSPLHF. The CDR3 nucleotides are TGTGCCGGAAGGACAGGTCCCGCTTATAATTCACCCCTCCACTTT.

The chain joins TRBV6-4 to TRBJ1-6, with 8 bases that match TRBD1. With 0 bases clipped from V and 8 bases from J, the junction kept 9 bases outside the gene matches. Germline-derived CDR1 and CDR2 are MRHNA and SNTAGT. This CDR3 region has 17 residues. CDR3 region: CASSDSKIHRGYSPLHF. The DNA of the CDR3 is TGTGCCAGCAGTGACTCGAAGATCCACAGGGGGTATTCACCCCTCCACTTT.

This sequence joins TRBV18 and TRBJ1-6, with 7 bases aligning to TRBD1. Germline V gene data show CDR1 as KGHSH and CDR2 as LQKENI. The CDR3 consists of 14 residues. The V gene end was trimmed by 2 bases and the J gene end by 9 bases; junction bases not matched to a gene: 4. The DNA for the CDR3 is TGTGCCAGCTCACCATGGGACAGCCGTTCACCCCTCCACTTT. This encodes CASSPWDSRSPLHF.

This clone was observed a single time. V usage is TRBV9 and J usage is TRBJ2-3; 7 bases are a match to TRBD2. CDR1 SGDLS and CDR2 YYNGEE come from the germline V gene. CDR3 length equals 18 residues. The junction had 14 bases not matched to a gene; V was cut back by 2 bases and J by 2 bases. The CDR3 here is CASSVVPWGGDATDTQYF. CDR3 bases: TGTGCCAGCAGCGTGGTCCCCTGGGGGGGGGACGCCACAGATACGCAGTATTTT.

This chain connects TRBV5-4 to TRBJ2-1; no definite D call. The CDR3 spans 15 residues. Germline V gives CDR1 SGHNT, CDR2 YYREEE (reference sequence). Trimming left V 1 base short and J 2 bases short, with 10 bases between. The CDR3 is CASSLKAVTYNEQFF. In nucleotides, the CDR3 is TGTGCCAGCAGCTTGAAGGCGGTAACCTACAATGAGCAGTTCTTC.

The gene calls are TRBV5-1 and TRBJ2-3; 9 bases agree with TRBD2. From germline, CDR1 is SGHRS and CDR2 YFSETQ. The CDR3 is 15 residues long. With 4 bases clipped from V and 1 base from J, the junction kept 4 bases outside the gene matches. The CDR3 DNA reads as TGCGCCAGCAGCATCCGACTAGCGGGCACAGATACGCAGTATTTT. Translating gives CASSIRLAGTDTQYF. Drawing the rest from reference TRBV5-1 and TRBJ2-3, the complete variable domain is KAGVTQTPRYLIKTRGQQVTLSCSPISGHRSVSWYQQTPGQGLQFLFEYFSETQRNKGNFPGRFSGRQFSNSRSEMNVSTLELGDSALYLCASSIRLAGTDTQYFGPGTRLTVL.

The chain uses TRBV5-1 and TRBJ2-1; 7 bases fit TRBD2. Germline assignment: CDR1 SGHRS and CDR2 YFSETQ. J was trimmed by 2 bases and V by 0 bases; bases with no gene match: 5. The CDR3 sequence is 16 residues long. The CDR3 coding sequence is TGCGCCAGCAGCTTGGCCGGGGGGAGCCCCTACAATGAGCAGTTCTTC. Protein sequence: CASSLAGGSPYNEQFF.

The CDR3 is CASSSGLAGRQFF. For the CDR3, the DNA is TGTGCCAGCAGTTCCGGACTAGCGGGGAGGCAGTTCTTC. The rearrangement links TRBV6-6 to TRBJ2-1, with 12 bases lining up with TRBD2. Germline V gene lookup returns CDR1 MNHNY and CDR2 SVGAGI (reference sequence). The junction had 4 bases not matched to a gene; V was cut back by 4 bases and J by 12 bases. This CDR3 contains 13 residues.

The CDR3 is CASSRAGGNTEAFF. CDR3 bases: TGTGCCAGCAGCCGGGCAGGGGGGAACACTGAAGCTTTCTTT. J is TRBJ1-1 and V is TRBV4-2; 7 nucleotides align to TRBD1. Germline values: CDR1 LGHNA, CDR2 YNFKEQ. V was clipped by 4 bases and J by 1 base; unmatched bases: 3. This CDR3 region has 14 residues.

The chain employs TRBV4-3 and TRBJ2-3; a possible D gene is TRBD2 (5 bases). The germline V gene has CDR1 LGHNA and CDR2 YSLEER. V gave up 1 base and J gave up 0 bases, with 8 bases separating them. The CDR3 is made up of 15 amino acids. CDR3 region: CASSQGTLSTDTQYF. The CDR3 coding sequence is TGCGCCAGCAGCCAAGGGACTCTCAGCACAGATACGCAGTATTTT.

J is TRBJ1-6 and V is TRBV5-1, with D hard to call. V was pared by 1 base and J by 0 bases, with 8 bases between. Germline assignment: CDR1 SGHRS and CDR2 YFSETQ. The CDR3 covers 16 residues. The CDR3 nucleotides are TGCGCCAGCAGCTTGTCCCCGAGCTCCTATAATTCACCCCTCCACTTT. Translating gives CASSLSPSSYNSPLHF.

The V gene is TRBV12-3 or TRBV12-4, the J gene TRBJ2-7; D gene uncertain. V lost 4 bases to trimming and J lost 1 base, with 5 bases between them. CDR3 size: 12 residues. Here the CDR3 reads CASSWASYEQYF. Written as DNA, the CDR3 is TGTGCCAGCAGTTGGGCTTCCTACGAGCAGTACTTC.

The chain joins TRBV6-6 to TRBJ2-1; D uncertain. Germline-derived CDR1 and CDR2 are MNHNY and SVGAGI (reference sequence). V shed 5 bases and J shed 6 bases, with 8 bases lying between them. The CDR3 covers 12 residues. CDR3 DNA sequence: TGTGCCAGCAGTACGAACGGCAATGAGCAGTTCTTC. This gives the protein CASSTNGNEQFF.